This T cell receptor (beta chain) was observed in a study of OX40 agonist ivuxolimab in advanced cancers. Data came from immunoSEQ multiplex PCR; TCRdb stores just in-frame clones and leaves some out. This sample has 20,000 to 25,000 clones; approximately 90% occur once, and the top ten carry roughly a tenth. Germline CDR1 is MNHNS and CDR2 is SASEGT. The CDR3 is 15 amino acids. V dropped 3 bases and J dropped 2; count of bases not matched to a gene: 7. The chain carries TRBV6-1 and TRBJ2-7; 7 bases align to TRBD2. The specimen was CD4+ or CD8+ T cells sorted from blood, collected in a trial of the OX40 agonist ivuxolimab. The source is an adult with an advanced solid tumor such as melanoma, head and neck, liver or kidney cancer. Here the CDR3 reads CASSEGIAGTYEQYF. CDR3 in DNA: TGTGCCAGCAGTGAGGGAATAGCGGGTACCTACGAGCAGTACTTC.